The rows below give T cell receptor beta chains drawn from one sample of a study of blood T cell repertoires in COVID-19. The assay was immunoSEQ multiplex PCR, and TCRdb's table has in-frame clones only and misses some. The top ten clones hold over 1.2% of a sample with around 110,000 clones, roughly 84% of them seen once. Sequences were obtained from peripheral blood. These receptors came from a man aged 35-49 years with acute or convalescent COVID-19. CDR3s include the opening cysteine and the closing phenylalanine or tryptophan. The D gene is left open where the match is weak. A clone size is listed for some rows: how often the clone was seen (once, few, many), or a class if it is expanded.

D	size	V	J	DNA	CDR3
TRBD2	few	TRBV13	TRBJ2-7	TGTGCCAGCAGCTCCCCCAAGGGACTAGCCCTCCCGGGGGAGCAGTACTTC	CASSSPKGLALPGEQYF
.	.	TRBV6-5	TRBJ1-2	TGTGCCAGCACCGCTGGACTTGGCTATGGCTACACCTTC	CASTAGLGYGYTF
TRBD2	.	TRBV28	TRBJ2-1	TGTGCCATTAGCGGGAGGACCGATTTCCGCTACAATGAGCAGTTCTTC	CAISGRTDFRYNEQFF
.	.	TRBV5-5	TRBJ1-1	TGTGCCAGCAGCTTGCAGGGAGGGGAGGTCACTGAAGCTTTCTTT	CASSLQGGEVTEAFF
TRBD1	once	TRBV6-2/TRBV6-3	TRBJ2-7	TGTGCCAGCAGTTACGCCGGGACAGGGGGACGCGAGCAGTACTTC	CASSYAGTGGREQYF
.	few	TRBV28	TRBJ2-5	TGTGCCAGCAGTGCCCTACAGGGCTGGGAGACCCAGTACTTC	CASSALQGWETQYF
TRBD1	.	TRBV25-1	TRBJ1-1	TGTGCCAGCAGAGGGGACAGGGGGCGGTCTGAAGCTTTCTTT	CASRGDRGRSEAFF
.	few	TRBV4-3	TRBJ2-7	TGCGCCAGCAGCCAAGAGGAGGGGCAGGCGTTCTACGAGCAGTACTTC	CASSQEEGQAFYEQYF
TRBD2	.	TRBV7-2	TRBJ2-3	TGTGCCAGCAGCTTAGCCGCTAGCGGGGGTAGAGATACGCAGTATTTT	CASSLAASGGRDTQYF
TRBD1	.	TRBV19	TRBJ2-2	TGTGCCAGTAGTTGGACAGGAAACACCGGGGAGCTGTTTTTT	CASSWTGNTGELFF
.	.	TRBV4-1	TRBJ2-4	TGCGCCAGCAGCCAACCGCGGGGTGCTGTGGACATTCAGTACTTC	CASSQPRGAVDIQYF
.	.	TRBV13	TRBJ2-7	TGTGCCAGCAGCACCCGGGACACAACTTACGAGCAGTACTTC	CASSTRDTTYEQYF
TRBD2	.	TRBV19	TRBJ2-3	TGTGCCAGTAGTATAGGGCTAGCGGGGATAGATACGCAGTATTTT	CASSIGLAGIDTQYF
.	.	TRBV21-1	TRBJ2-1	TGTGCCAGCAGCAAACGGCTAGCGGGAGCTTTCCCCGCAGTGGTCTTC	CASSKRLAGAFPAVVF
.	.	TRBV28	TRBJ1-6	TGTGCCTCGGTCGGGACACATAATTCACCCCTCCACTTT	CASVGTHNSPLHF
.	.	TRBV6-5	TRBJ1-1	TGTGCCAGCAGTTACTCGCGGAGGGGATTCGCTGAAGCTTTCTTT	CASSYSRRGFAEAFF
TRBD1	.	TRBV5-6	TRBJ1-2	TGTGCCAGCAGCTTGGCCGGGCAGGGGGAGAACTATGGCTACACCTTC	CASSLAGQGENYGYTF
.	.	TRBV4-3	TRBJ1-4	TGCGCCAGCAGCCAAGATATTAGGGGCGGGAGTGAAAAACTGTTTTTT	CASSQDIRGGSEKLFF
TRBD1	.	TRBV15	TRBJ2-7	TGTGCCACCAGCAGAGTGCGCGGACAGGGGGTCTCCTACGAGCAGTACTTC	CATSRVRGQGVSYEQYF
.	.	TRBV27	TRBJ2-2	TGTGCCAGCAGAGGGGCAGCGTGGGGCGGGGAGCTGTTTTTT	CASRGAAWGGELFF
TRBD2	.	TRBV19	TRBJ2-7	TGTGCCAGTAGTCCCCGGGGAGCGGGGAGTTACGAGCAGTACTTC	CASSPRGAGSYEQYF
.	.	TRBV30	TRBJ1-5	TGTGCCTGGAGTAAGGGGGAAAGGCAGCCCCAGCATTTT	CAWSKGERQPQHF
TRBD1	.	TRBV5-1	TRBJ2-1	TGCGCCAGCCGGGGACAGGGGGATGAGCAGTTCTTC	CASRGQGDEQFF
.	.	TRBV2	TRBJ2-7	TGTGCCAGCAGTGGGACAGTCTCCTACGAGCAGTACTTC	CASSGTVSYEQYF
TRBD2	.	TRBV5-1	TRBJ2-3	TGCGCCAGCAGCTTCCTCGGGAGGGCCAGTGATACGCAGTATTTT	CASSFLGRASDTQYF
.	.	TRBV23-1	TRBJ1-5	TGCGCCAGCAGTCACGGCCTGAGGGTTCATCAGCCCCAGCATTTT	CASSHGLRVHQPQHF
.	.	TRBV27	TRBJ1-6	TGTGCCAGCAGTTTCTCCAGCTCCTATAATTCACCCCTCCACTTT	CASSFSSSYNSPLHF